This T cell receptor (beta chain) was identified in a study of kidney transplant recipient with SARS-CoV-2 infection (dated by TCRdb to the early 2020s). Trimming takes 4 bases from V and 4 bases from J, and the germline ends sit 22 bases apart. CDR1 and CDR2 are read off the germline V gene as SGHVT and SQSDAQ. Counted from cysteine to phenylalanine, this CDR3 has 17 amino acids. Just the 51-base CDR3 DNA is kept, in frame starting at base 1. Interpreted using the paper, the time point label stands for: pre-pandemic baseline sample and day 111 after first positive SARS-CoV-2 test. With respect to this clonotype: Its antigen is still unknown. One base away lies a much larger clone, so this may be a sequencing read error.

The instrument was an Illumina MiSeq. Profiling of the peripheral T cell repertoire targeted human TCRbeta genes. On the authors' methods: Differential clonotype abundance was tested with beta-binomial modelling to account for variability over time. Clonotypes that had expanded were screened against the ImmuneCODE reference database of SARS-CoV-2-associated TCRs and mapped onto regions of the viral genome. Additional repertoire analyses examined TRBV gene usage, CDR3 length, CDR3 amino acid overlap between time points, distributions of clonotype abundance, and Jaccard similarity. The public reads were quality trimmed at Q25 with fastp and then assembled into clones with MiXCR by TCRdb, keeping productive beta chains. Merged by CDR3 protein, the rows form single entries marked with the most common genes and DNA. TCRdb's processing, not the authors' own work, is the source of the V and J calls. This sample comprises fewer than 250,000 distinct CDR3 sequences, 29% of them detected only once. The leading ten clones occupy less than 8.5% of the sample.

Rearrangement joined TRBV7-4 to TRBJ1-2; the D gene is unclear. This clonotype originated in a male patient in his 30s who had COVID-19 and was a kidney transplant recipient. After a transplant, not all T cells may be the patient's own; some may come from the graft donor. The input for sequencing was a blood sample, taken at baseline and between days 110 and 120 from a kidney transplant recipient. The nucleotide sequence reads as follows: TGTGCCAGCAGCTGTACCGTTTCAGCTCGAAAGACCTATGGCTACACCTTC. It is translated as CASSCTVSARKTYGYTF.